Below, one TCR beta chain is given with its context. The sample is drawn from a study of blood T cell repertoires in COVID-19. Background on the study: PBMCs, B-cell-depleted T cells, or T cells were the source of the cDNA or gDNA that made up the material.

TCRdb keeps only in-frame clones here, not all; method: immunoSEQ multiplex PCR. The table records tens of thousands of clones, 75% to 85% of them present only once. After removal of 3 bases from V and 5 bases from J, the junction contained 6 bases not matched to a gene. The CDR3 is made up of 15 amino acids. Germline V lookup: CDR1 SGHAT, CDR2 FQNNGV. The sequencing sample was made of peripheral blood. This chain links TRBV11-2 with TRBJ2-5, with TRBD1 matching 10 bases. This clonotype originated in a woman aged 70 to 79 with acute or convalescent COVID-19. The CDR3 sequence is CASSFGTGEVETQYF. The CDR3 DNA reads as TGTGCCAGCAGCTTCGGGACAGGGGAAGTGGAGACCCAGTACTTC.